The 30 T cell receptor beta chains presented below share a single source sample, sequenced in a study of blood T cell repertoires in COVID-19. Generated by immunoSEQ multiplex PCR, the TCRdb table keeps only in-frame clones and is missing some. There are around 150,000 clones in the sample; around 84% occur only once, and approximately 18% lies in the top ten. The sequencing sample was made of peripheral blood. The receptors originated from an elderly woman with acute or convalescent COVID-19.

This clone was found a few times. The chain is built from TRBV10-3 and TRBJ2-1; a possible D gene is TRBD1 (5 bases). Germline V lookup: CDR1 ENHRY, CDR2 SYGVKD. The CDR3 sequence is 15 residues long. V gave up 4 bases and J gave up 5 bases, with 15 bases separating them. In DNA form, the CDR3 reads TGTGCCATCAGTGTTGGACAACTCACAAACAATGAGCAGTTCTTC. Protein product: CAISVGQLTNNEQFF.

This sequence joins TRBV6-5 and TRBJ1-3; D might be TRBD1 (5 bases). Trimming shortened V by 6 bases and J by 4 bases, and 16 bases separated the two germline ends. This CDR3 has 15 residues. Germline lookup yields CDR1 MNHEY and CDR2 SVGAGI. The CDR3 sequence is CASSRDHTNGNTIYF. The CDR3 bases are TGTGCCAGCAGCAGGGATCACACAAACGGAAACACCATATATTTT.

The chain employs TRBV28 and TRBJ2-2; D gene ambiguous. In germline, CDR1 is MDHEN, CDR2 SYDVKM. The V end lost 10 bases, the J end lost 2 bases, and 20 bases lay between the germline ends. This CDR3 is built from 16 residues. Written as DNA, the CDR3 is TGTGCCACCCAGCCCCCAGGCGTCCTCAACACCGGGGAGCTGTTTTTT. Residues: CATQPPGVLNTGELFF. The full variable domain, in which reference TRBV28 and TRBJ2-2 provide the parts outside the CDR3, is DVKVTQSSRYLVKRTGEKVFLECVQDMDHENMFWYRQDPGLGLRLIYFSYDVKMKEKGDIPEGYSVSREKKERFSLILESASTNQTSMYLCATQPPGVLNTGELFFGEGSRLTVL.

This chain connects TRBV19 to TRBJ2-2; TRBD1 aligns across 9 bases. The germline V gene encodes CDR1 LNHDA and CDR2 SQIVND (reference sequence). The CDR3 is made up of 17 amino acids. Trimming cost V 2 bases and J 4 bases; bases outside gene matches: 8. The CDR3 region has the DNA TGTGCCAGTAGTATAAACAGGGGGCAATTGGTCACCGGGGAGCTGTTTTTT. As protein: CASSINRGQLVTGELFF.

Written as DNA, the CDR3 is TGTGCCAGCAGCTTAGGTCGACTAGCGGGAGGGACAGATACGCAGTATTTT. Its protein is CASSLGRLAGGTDTQYF. This rearrangement joins TRBV7-6 to TRBJ2-3; 14 bases agree with TRBD2. The V gene's germline CDR1 is SGHVS and CDR2 FNYEAQ. The CDR3 extends over 17 amino acids. The V gene end was trimmed by 1 base and the J gene end by 3 bases; junction bases not matched to a gene: 3.

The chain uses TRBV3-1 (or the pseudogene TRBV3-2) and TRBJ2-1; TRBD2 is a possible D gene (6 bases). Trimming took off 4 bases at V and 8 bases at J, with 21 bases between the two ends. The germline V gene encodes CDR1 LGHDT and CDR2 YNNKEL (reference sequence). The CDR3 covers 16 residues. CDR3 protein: CASSRRLGRGNDEQFF. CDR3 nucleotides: TGTGCCAGCAGCCGCCGGTTGGGGCGGGGTAACGATGAGCAGTTCTTC.

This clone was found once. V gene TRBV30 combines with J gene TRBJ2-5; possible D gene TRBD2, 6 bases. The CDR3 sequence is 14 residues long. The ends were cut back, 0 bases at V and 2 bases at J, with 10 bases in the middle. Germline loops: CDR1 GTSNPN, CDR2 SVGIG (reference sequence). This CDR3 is CAWSVLGLQETQYF. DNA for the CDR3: TGTGCCTGGAGTGTTTTGGGACTTCAAGAGACCCAGTACTTC.

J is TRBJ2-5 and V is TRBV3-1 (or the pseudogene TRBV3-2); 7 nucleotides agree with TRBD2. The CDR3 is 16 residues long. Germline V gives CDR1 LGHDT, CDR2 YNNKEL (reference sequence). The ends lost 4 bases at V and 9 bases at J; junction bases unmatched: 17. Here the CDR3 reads CASSPPEGAGLRAQYF. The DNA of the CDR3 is TGTGCCAGCAGCCCACCTGAGGGAGCGGGACTGAGAGCCCAGTACTTC.

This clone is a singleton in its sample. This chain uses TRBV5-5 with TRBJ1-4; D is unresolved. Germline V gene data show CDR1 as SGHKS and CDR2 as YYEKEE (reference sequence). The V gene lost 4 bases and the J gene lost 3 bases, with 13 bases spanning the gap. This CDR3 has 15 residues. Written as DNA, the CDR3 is TGTGCCAGCAGCCCACGAGGAGCTCCTAATGAAAAACTGTTTTTT. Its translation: CASSPRGAPNEKLFF.

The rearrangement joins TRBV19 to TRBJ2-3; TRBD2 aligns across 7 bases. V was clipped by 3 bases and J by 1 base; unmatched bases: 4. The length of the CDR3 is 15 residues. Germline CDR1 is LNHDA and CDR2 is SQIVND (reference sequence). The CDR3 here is CASSIKRGRTDTQYF. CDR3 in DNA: TGTGCCAGTAGTATCAAGCGGGGACGCACAGATACGCAGTATTTT.

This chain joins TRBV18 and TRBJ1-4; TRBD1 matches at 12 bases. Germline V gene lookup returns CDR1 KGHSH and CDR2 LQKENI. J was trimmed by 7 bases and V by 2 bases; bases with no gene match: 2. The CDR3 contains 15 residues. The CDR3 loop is CASSPMGQGAEKLFF. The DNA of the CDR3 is TGTGCCAGCTCACCAATGGGACAGGGGGCTGAAAAACTGTTTTTT.

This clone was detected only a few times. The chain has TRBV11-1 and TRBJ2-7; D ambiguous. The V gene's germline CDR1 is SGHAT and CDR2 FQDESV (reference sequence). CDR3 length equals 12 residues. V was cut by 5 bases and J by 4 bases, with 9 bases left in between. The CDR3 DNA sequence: TGTGCCAGCAGCCCCCGTCGTTACGAGCAGTACTTC. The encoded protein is CASSPRRYEQYF.

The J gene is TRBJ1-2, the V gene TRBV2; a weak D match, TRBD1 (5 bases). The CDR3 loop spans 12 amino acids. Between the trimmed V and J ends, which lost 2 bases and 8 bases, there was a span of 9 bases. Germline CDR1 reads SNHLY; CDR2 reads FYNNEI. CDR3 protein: CASSESRTGYTF. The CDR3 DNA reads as TGTGCCAGCAGTGAATCCCGGACAGGCTACACCTTC.

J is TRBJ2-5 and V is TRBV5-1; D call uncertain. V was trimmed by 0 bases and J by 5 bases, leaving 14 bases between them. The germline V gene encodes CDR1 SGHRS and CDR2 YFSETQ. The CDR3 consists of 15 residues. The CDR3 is CASSLELGRWETQYF. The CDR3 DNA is TGCGCCAGCAGCTTGGAGTTGGGCAGGTGGGAGACCCAGTACTTC.

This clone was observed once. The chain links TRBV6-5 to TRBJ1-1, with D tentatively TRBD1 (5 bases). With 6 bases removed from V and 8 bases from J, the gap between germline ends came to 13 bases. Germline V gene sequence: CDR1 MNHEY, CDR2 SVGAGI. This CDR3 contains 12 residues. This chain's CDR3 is CASRPGPIEAFF. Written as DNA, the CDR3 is TGTGCCAGCAGACCAGGGCCCATAGAAGCTTTCTTT.

CDR3 in amino acids: CASTDRDRVQPQHF. The CDR3 DNA reads as TGCGCCAGCACGGACAGGGATAGGGTTCAGCCCCAGCATTTT. The J gene is TRBJ1-5, the V gene TRBV10-1, with 8 nucleotides matching TRBD1. The CDR3 contains 14 residues. Trimming took 7 bases from V and 6 from J; bases not matched to a gene: 8. The V gene's germline CDR1 is WNHNN and CDR2 SYGVQD (reference sequence).

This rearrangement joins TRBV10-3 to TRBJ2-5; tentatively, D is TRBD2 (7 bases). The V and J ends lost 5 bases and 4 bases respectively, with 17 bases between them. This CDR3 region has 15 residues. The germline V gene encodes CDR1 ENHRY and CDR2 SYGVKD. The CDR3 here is CAISPAPRGGETQYF. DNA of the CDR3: TGTGCCATCAGTCCGGCACCAAGGGGGGGAGAGACCCAGTACTTC.

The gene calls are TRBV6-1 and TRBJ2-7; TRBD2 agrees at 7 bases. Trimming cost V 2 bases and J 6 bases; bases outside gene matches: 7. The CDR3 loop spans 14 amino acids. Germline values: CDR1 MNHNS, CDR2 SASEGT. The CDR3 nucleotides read TGTGCCAGCAGTGAATCGGCCCCGGGGGGCGAGCAGTACTTC. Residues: CASSESAPGGEQYF.

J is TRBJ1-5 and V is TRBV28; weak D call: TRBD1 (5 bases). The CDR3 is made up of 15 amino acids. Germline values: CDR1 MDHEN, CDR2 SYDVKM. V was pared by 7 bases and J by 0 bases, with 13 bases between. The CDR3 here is CASTRFGGSNQPQHF. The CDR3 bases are TGTGCCAGCACCCGGTTCGGGGGTAGCAATCAGCCCCAGCATTTT.

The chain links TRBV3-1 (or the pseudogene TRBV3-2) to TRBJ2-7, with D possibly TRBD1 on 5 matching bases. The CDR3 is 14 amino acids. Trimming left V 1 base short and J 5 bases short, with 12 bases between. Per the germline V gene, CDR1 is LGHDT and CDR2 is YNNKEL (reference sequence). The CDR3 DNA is TGTGCCAGCAGCCAAGGGCAGGGTAGGAACGAGCAGTACTTC. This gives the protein CASSQGQGRNEQYF.

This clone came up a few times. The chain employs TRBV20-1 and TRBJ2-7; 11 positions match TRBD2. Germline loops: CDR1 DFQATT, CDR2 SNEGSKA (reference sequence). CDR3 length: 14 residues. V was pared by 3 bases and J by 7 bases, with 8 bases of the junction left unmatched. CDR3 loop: CSASRPSGGQEQYF. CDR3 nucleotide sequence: TGCAGTGCTAGTCGGCCTAGCGGGGGGCAGGAGCAGTACTTC.

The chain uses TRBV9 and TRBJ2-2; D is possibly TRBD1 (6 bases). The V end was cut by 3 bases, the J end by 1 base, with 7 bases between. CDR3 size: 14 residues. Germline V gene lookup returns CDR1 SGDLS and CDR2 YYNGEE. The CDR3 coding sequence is TGTGCCAGCAGCGCCAGGGGGAACACCGGGGAGCTGTTTTTT. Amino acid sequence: CASSARGNTGELFF.

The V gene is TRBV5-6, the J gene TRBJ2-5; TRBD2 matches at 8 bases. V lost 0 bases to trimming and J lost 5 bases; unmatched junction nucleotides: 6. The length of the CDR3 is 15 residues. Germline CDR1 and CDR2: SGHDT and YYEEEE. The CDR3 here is CASSLAGTRYETQYF. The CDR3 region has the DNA TGTGCCAGCAGCTTGGCTGGGACTAGATATGAGACCCAGTACTTC.

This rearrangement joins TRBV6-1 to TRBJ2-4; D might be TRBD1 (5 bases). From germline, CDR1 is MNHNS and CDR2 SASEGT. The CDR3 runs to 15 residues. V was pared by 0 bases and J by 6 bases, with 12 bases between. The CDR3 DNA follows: TGTGCCAGCAGTGAAGCTGGGCAGGGTGGAAACATTCAGTACTTC. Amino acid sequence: CASSEAGQGGNIQYF.

CDR3: CASSPGQGRANEKLFF. In nucleotides, the CDR3 is TGCGCCAGCAGCCCGGGACAGGGAAGGGCTAATGAAAAACTGTTTTTT. The rearrangement joins TRBV5-1 to TRBJ1-4, with 9 bases lining up with TRBD1. Germline V lookup: CDR1 SGHRS, CDR2 YFSETQ. Unmatched junction bases numbered 7, after V lost 4 bases and J lost 3 bases. The length of the CDR3 is 16 residues.

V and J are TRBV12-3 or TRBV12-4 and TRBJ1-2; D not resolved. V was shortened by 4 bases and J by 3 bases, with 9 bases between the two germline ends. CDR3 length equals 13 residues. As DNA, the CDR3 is TGTGCCAGCAGTTCTGGGCTGGACTATGGCTACACCTTC. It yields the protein CASSSGLDYGYTF.

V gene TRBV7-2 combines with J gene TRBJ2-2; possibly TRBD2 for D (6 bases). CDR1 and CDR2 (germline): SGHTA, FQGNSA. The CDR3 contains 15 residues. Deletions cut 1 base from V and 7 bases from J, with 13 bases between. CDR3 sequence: CASSLGAVGSGELFF. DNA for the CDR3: TGTGCCAGCAGCTTAGGGGCGGTCGGGAGCGGGGAGCTGTTTTTT.

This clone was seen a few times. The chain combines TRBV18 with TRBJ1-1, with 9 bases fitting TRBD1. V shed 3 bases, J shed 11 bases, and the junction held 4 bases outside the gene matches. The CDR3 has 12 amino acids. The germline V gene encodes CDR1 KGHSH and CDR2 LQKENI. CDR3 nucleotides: TGTGCCAGCTCACCCGCCGGACAGGGGGCTTTCTTT. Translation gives CASSPAGQGAFF.

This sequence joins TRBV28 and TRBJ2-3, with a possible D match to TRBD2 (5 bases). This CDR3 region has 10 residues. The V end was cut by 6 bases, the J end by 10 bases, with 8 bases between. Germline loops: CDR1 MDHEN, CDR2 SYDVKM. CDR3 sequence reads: CASSGVSQYF. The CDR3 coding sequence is TGTGCCAGCAGCGGGGTGTCGCAGTATTTT.

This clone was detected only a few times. The CDR3 spells CASSLPAGTGKYNEQFF. CDR3 DNA sequence: TGTGCCAGCAGTTTACCCGCCGGGACAGGGAAGTACAATGAGCAGTTCTTC. The chain recombines TRBV27 with TRBJ2-1, with 9 bases fitting TRBD1. The CDR3 extends over 17 amino acids. CDR1 is MNHEY and CDR2 is SMNVEV in the germline V gene (reference sequence). Trimming at V came to 2 bases and at J to 4 bases, leaving 9 bases not matched to a gene.